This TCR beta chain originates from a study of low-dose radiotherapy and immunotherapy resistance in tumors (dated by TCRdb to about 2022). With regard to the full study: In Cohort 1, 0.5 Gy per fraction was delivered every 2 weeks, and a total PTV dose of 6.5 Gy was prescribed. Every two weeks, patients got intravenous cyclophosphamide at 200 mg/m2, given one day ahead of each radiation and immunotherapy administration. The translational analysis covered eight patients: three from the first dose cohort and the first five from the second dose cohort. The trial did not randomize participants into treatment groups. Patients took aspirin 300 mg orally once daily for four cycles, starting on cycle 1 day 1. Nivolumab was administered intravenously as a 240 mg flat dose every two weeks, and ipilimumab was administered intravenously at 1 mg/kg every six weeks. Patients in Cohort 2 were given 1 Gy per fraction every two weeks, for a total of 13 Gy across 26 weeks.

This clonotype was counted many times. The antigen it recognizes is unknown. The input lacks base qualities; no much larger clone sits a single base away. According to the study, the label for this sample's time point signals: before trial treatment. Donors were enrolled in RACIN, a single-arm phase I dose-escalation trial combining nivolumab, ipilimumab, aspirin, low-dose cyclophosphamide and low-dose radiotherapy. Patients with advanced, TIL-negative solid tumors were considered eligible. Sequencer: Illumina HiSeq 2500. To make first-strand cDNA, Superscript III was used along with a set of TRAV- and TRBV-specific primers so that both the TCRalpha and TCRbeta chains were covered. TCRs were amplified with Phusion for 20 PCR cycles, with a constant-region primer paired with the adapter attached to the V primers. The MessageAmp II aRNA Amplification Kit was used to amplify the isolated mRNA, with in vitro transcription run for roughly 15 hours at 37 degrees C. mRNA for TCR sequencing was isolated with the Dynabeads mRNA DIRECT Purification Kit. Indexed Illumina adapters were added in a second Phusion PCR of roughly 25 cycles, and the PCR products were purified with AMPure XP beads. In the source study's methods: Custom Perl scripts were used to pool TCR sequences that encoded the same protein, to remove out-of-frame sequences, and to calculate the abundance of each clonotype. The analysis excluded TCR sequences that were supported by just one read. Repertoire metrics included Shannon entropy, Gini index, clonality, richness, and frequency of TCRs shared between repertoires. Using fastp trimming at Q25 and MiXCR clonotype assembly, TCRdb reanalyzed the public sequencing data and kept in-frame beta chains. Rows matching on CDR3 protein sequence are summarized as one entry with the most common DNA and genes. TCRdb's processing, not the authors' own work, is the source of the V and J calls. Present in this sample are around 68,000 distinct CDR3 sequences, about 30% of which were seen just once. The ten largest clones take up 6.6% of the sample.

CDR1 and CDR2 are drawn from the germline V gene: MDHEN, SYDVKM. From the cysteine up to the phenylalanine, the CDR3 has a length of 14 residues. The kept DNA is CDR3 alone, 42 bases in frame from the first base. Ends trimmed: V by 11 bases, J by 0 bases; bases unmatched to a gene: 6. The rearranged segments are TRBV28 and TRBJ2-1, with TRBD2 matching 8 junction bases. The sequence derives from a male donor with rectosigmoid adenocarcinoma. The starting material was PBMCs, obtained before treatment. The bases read TGTGCCCTGATCGGGGGGGGCTCCTACAATGAGCAGTTCTTC. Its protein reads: CALIGGGSYNEQFF.